This TCR beta chain was sequenced during a study of shared clonotypes between healthy human individuals. V was shortened by 2 bases and J by 1 base, with 5 bases between the two germline ends. Per the germline V gene, CDR1 is MGHRA and CDR2 is YSYEKL. The CDR3 contains 13 residues. This clone occurred a few times. Naivety among CD8 cells was defined by CD45RO negativity and positive CCR7 selection, thereby excluding terminally differentiated effector memory CD45RA+ cells. Assay: immunoSEQ multiplex PCR; the TCRdb copy retains only in-frame clones and omits some. The repertoire holds around 2,100,000 clones, over 85% seen once, with 1.2% in the top ten.

The chain joins TRBV4-1 to TRBJ1-1; no clear D. Sequenced material: naive CD8+ T cells sorted from blood. The source is a man younger than 30 in good health. The CDR3 DNA reads as TGCGCCAGCAGCCAACCCGGGAACACTGAAGCTTTCTTT. Its protein is CASSQPGNTEAFF.